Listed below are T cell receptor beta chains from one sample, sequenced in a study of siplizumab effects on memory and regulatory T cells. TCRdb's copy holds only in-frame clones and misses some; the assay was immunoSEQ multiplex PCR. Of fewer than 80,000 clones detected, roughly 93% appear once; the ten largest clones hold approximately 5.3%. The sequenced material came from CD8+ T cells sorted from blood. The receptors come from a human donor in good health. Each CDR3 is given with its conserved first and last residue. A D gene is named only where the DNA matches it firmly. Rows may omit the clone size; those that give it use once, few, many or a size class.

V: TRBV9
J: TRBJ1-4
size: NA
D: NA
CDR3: CASSVESGTNEKLFF
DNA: TGTGCCAGCAGCGTAGAATCAGGGACTAATGAAAAACTGTTTTTT

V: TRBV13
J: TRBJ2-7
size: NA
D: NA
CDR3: CASSSSDGYEQYF
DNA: TGTGCCAGCAGCTCCTCGGACGGCTACGAGCAGTACTTC

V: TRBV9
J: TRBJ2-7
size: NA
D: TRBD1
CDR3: CASSPETGGFDEQYF
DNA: TGTGCCAGCAGCCCAGAAACAGGGGGCTTCGACGAGCAGTACTTC

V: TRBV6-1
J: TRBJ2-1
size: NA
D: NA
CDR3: CASSEAQGWDEQFF
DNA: TGTGCCAGCAGTGAAGCGCAGGGTTGGGATGAGCAGTTCTTC

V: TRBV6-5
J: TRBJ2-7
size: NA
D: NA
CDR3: CASSYLQGTYEQYF
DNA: TGTGCCAGCAGTTACCTTCAGGGTACCTACGAGCAGTACTTC

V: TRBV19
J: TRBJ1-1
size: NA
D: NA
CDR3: CASGGGGTEAFF
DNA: TGTGCCAGTGGGGGTGGGGGCACTGAAGCTTTCTTT

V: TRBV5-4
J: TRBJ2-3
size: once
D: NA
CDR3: CASSLSSTDTQYF
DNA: TGTGCCAGCAGCTTGTCGAGCACAGATACGCAGTATTTT

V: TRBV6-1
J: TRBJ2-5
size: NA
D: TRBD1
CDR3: CASVQGAYQETQYF
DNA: TGTGCCAGTGTACAGGGGGCCTACCAAGAGACCCAGTACTTC

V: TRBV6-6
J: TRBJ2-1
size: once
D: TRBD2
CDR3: CASTQTAGDEQFF
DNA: TGTGCCAGCACCCAAACAGCGGGGGATGAGCAGTTCTTC

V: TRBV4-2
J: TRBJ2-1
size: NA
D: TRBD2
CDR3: CASSLTGGGDYNEQFF
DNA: TGTGCCAGCAGCCTTACGGGCGGGGGGGATTACAATGAGCAGTTCTTC

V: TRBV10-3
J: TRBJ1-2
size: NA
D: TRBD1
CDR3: CAISGSRDRGIYGYTF
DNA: TGTGCCATCAGTGGCTCCCGGGACAGGGGGATCTATGGCTACACCTTC

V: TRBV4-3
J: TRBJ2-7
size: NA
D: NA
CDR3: CASSPGTTYEQYF
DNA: TGCGCCAGCAGCCCGGGAACTACCTACGAGCAGTACTTC

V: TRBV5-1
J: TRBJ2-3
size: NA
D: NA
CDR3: CASSLGLTDTQYF
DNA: TGCGCCAGCAGCCTGGGACTCACAGATACGCAGTATTTT

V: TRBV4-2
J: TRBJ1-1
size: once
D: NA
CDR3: CASSQDPRAGQNTEAFF
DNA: TGTGCCAGCAGCCAAGATCCCAGGGCCGGGCAGAACACTGAAGCTTTCTTT

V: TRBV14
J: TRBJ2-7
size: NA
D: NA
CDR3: CASSPNTGPTTYEQYF
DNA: TGTGCCAGCAGCCCCAACACAGGGCCAACTACCTACGAGCAGTACTTC

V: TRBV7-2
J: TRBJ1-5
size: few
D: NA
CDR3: CASSLDRDNQPQHF
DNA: TGTGCCAGCAGCTTAGATAGGGACAATCAGCCCCAGCATTTT

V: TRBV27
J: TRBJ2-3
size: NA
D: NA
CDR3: CASSFFGGSTDTQYF
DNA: TGTGCCAGCAGCTTCTTTGGAGGGTCCACAGATACGCAGTATTTT

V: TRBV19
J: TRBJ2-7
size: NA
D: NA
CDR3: CASSMSVLAWDEQYF
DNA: TGTGCCAGTAGTATGTCGGTTCTGGCCTGGGACGAGCAGTACTTC

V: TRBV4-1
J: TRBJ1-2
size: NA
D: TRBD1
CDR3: CASSSGGAGGYTF
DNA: TGCGCCAGCAGCTCAGGGGGCGCCGGCGGCTACACCTTC

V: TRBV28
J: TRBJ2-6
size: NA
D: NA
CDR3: CASSSPLTGLESGANVLTF
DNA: TGTGCCAGCAGTTCCCCCCTTACAGGGTTAGAATCTGGGGCCAACGTCCTGACTTTC

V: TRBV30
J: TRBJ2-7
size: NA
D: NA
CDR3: CASLFDSPYEQYF
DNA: TGTGCCTCCCTCTTTGACAGCCCCTACGAGCAGTACTTC

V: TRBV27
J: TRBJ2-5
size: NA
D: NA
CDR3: CASSLLEAPVETQYF
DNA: TGTGCCAGCAGTTTACTTGAGGCCCCCGTAGAGACCCAGTACTTC

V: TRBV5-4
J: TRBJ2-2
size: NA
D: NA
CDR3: CASSLEAANTGELFF
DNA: TGTGCCAGCAGCTTGGAAGCGGCGAACACCGGGGAGCTGTTTTTT

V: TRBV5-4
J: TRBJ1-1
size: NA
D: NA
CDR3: CATELTGLNTEAFF
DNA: TGTGCCACCGAGCTTACAGGCTTGAACACTGAAGCTTTCTTT

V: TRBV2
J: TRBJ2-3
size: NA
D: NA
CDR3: CASSGLEGTDTQYF
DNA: TGTGCCAGCAGTGGATTAGAGGGCACAGATACGCAGTATTTT

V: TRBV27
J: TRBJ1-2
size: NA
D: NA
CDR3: CATFNYGYTF
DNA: TGTGCCACCTTTAACTATGGCTACACCTTC

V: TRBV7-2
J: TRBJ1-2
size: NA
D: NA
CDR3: CASSLSPLRGYTF
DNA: TGTGCCAGCAGCTTATCGCCCCTCCGTGGCTACACCTTC

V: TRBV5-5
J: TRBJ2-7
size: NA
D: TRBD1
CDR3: CASSLAAAGGYYEQYF
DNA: TGTGCCAGCAGCTTGGCCGCTGCAGGGGGTTACTACGAGCAGTACTTC

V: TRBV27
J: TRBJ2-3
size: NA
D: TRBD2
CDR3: CASSPSTSGGSFDTQYF
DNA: TGTGCCAGCAGTCCGTCGACTAGCGGGGGATCGTTTGATACGCAGTATTTT

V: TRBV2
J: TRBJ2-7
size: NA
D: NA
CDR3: CASGGAVSLGTGHYEQYF
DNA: TGTGCCAGCGGAGGAGCAGTTAGTTTAGGCACAGGGCACTACGAGCAGTACTTC

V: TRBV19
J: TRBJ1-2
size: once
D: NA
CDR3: CASSPPLWEAKGYTF
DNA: TGTGCCAGTAGTCCCCCTCTTTGGGAGGCGAAGGGCTACACCTTC

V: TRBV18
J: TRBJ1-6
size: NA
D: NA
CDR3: CASSPDSGAGDSPLHF
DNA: TGTGCCAGCTCACCGGATTCGGGAGCCGGGGATTCACCCCTCCACTTT

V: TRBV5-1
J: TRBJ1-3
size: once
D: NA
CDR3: CASSLDDRGSGNTIYF
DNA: TGCGCCAGCAGCTTGGATGATCGGGGGTCCGGAAACACCATATATTTT

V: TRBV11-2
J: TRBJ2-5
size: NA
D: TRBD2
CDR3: CASSLDGEGQETQYF
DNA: TGTGCCAGCAGCTTAGATGGGGAGGGACAAGAGACCCAGTACTTC

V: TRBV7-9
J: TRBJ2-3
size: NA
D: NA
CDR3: CASSFTGVADTQYF
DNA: TGTGCCAGCAGCTTTACAGGCGTCGCTGATACGCAGTATTTT

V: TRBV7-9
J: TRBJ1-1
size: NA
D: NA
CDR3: CASSLAGAEAFF
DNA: TGTGCCAGCAGCTTAGCAGGGGCTGAAGCTTTCTTT

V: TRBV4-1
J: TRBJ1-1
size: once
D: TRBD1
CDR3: CASSPPGTGENTEAFF
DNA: TGCGCCAGCAGCCCTCCCGGGACAGGGGAGAACACTGAAGCTTTCTTT

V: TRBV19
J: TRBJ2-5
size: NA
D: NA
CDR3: CASKGRDSYRETQYF
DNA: TGTGCCAGTAAGGGGCGGGACAGTTACCGAGAGACCCAGTACTTC

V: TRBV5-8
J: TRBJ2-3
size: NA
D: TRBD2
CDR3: CASSSGTSSLDTQYF
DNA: TGTGCCAGCAGCTCCGGGACTAGTTCGTTGGATACGCAGTATTTT

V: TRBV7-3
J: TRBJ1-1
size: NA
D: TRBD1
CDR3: CASSFGQGTNTEAFF
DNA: TGTGCCAGCAGCTTCGGACAGGGTACGAACACTGAAGCTTTCTTT

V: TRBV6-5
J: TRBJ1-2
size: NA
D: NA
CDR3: CASSYSGQGDGYTF
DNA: TGTGCCAGCAGTTACTCGGGTCAGGGCGATGGCTACACCTTC

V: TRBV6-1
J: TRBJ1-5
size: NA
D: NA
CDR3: CASSELWGDNQPQHF
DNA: TGTGCCAGCAGTGAACTCTGGGGGGACAATCAGCCCCAGCATTTT

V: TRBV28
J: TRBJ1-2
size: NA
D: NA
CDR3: CASSLTKGGSEGYTF
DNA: TGTGCCAGCAGTTTAACAAAGGGGGGATCGGAAGGCTACACCTTC

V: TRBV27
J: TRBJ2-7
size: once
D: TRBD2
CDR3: CASSFAAGGYEQYF
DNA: TGTGCCAGCAGTTTCGCAGCGGGGGGTTACGAGCAGTACTTC